Shown below are 24 T cell receptor beta chains from a single sample sequenced in a study of shared clonotypes between healthy human individuals. Only in-frame clones appear in the TCRdb table, and some are missing; sequencing was by immunoSEQ multiplex PCR. The data show about 770,000 clones, 55% to 75% seen once. The sample consisted of memory CD4+ T cells sorted from blood. Subset noted: CD45RA-negative fraction. These receptors were taken from a young woman in good health.

V usage is TRBV11-2 and J usage is TRBJ1-1; tentatively, D is TRBD1 (5 bases). The CDR3 extends over 15 amino acids. The germline gives CDR1 SGHAT, CDR2 FQNNGV. The V end was cut by 4 bases, the J end by 5 bases, with 17 bases between. This chain's CDR3 is CASSSYSLEGTEAFF. CDR3 bases: TGTGCCAGCAGCTCCTACAGCCTGGAGGGGACTGAAGCTTTCTTT.

This clone has ten or more counts. Other DNA sequences within the sample encode an identical CDR3. The rearrangement links TRBV28 to TRBJ1-2; the match to TRBD1 covers 7 bases. Germline values: CDR1 MDHEN, CDR2 SYDVKM. CDR3 length: 17 amino acids. V was clipped by 5 bases and J by 2 bases; unmatched bases: 14. The CDR3 nucleotides are TGTGCCAGCAGTCCCGCCGGGACAGCAGAGCAGAACTATGGCTACACCTTC. Translation gives CASSPAGTAEQNYGYTF.

In this sample, this clone turned up a few times. The chain recombines TRBV6-5 with TRBJ2-7, with TRBD2 matching over 10 bases. Per germline, CDR1 MNHEY and CDR2 SVGAGI. The CDR3 has 14 amino acids. V gave up 6 bases and J gave up 7 bases; unmatched junction bases: 9. CDR3 amino acids: CASSRASGSLEQYF. The CDR3 DNA is TGTGCCAGCAGCCGCGCTAGCGGGAGTTTAGAGCAGTACTTC.

A single count supports this clone. The chain employs TRBV5-1 and TRBJ2-2; tentative D call: TRBD2 (5 bases). Germline V gene data show CDR1 as SGHRS and CDR2 as YFSETQ. This CDR3 is 15 amino acids long. V was trimmed by 4 bases and J by 6 bases, leaving 16 bases between them. The CDR3 DNA is TGCGCCAGCAGCCCAAGCGGAAGTGGGGCCGGGGAGCTGTTTTTT. This sequence encodes CASSPSGSGAGELFF.

The CDR3 here is CASSGVPKNIQYF. The CDR3 bases are TGTGCCAGCAGTGGGGTGCCCAAAAACATTCAGTACTTC. The gene calls are TRBV6-1 and TRBJ2-4; D not certain. Germline lookup yields CDR1 MNHNS and CDR2 SASEGT. The CDR3 covers 13 residues. V lost 4 bases and J 2 bases, leaving 6 bases between the germline ends.

The chain employs TRBV5-4 and TRBJ2-7; 7 nucleotides match TRBD2. The CDR3 is 15 residues long. Trimming took 4 bases from V and 3 from J; bases not matched to a gene: 10. Germline CDR1 reads SGHNT; CDR2 reads YYREEE (reference sequence). The CDR3 region has the DNA TGTGCCAGCAGCCCAGGACTAGGTCCTCTCTACGAGCAGTACTTC. The encoded protein is CASSPGLGPLYEQYF.

By sample share, this clone is medium-sized. The same CDR3 can be traced to other DNA sequences in this sample. The genes are TRBV5-1 and TRBJ2-5; D call uncertain. Germline values: CDR1 SGHRS, CDR2 YFSETQ. Between the trimmed V and J ends, which lost 4 bases and 2 bases, there was a span of 3 bases. The CDR3 runs to 11 residues. The CDR3 DNA sequence: TGCGCCAGCAGCCAACAAGAGACCCAGTACTTC. Amino acid sequence: CASSQQETQYF. The complete variable domain, with remaining parts taken from reference TRBV5-1 and TRBJ2-5, reads KAGVTQTPRYLIKTRGQQVTLSCSPISGHRSVSWYQQTPGQGLQFLFEYFSETQRNKGNFPGRFSGRQFSNSRSEMNVSTLELGDSALYLCASSQQETQYFGPGTRLLVL.

The chain uses TRBV5-1 and TRBJ2-1, with 11 nucleotides matching TRBD2. The CDR3 sequence is 15 residues long. Germline-derived CDR1 and CDR2 are SGHRS and YFSETQ. V was clipped by 4 bases and J by 4 bases; unmatched bases: 4. CDR3 DNA sequence: TGCGCCAGCAGCCCGGGACTAGCGGAATACAATGAGCAGTTCTTC. Residues: CASSPGLAEYNEQFF.

This rearrangement joins TRBV7-9 to TRBJ1-2, with D perhaps matching TRBD1 (5 bases). Germline assignment: CDR1 SEHNR and CDR2 FQNEAQ (reference sequence). V was shortened by 5 bases and J by 0 bases, with 10 bases between the two germline ends. There are 14 residues in the CDR3. For the CDR3, the DNA is TGTGCCAGCAGCCCCCTGACAGCTAACTATGGCTACACCTTC. This translates into CASSPLTANYGYTF.

V gene TRBV5-1 combines with J gene TRBJ1-3; 8 nucleotides align to TRBD1. The CDR3 is 15 amino acids. Germline V CDR1 and CDR2: SGHRS, YFSETQ. The V and J ends lost 3 bases and 0 bases, in that order; junction bases with no gene match: 2. The CDR3, as DNA: TGCGCCAGCAGCTCCGACAGGGGCTCTGGAAACACCATATATTTT. It translates to CASSSDRGSGNTIYF.

The chain employs TRBV5-5 and TRBJ1-2; possibly TRBD1 for D (5 bases). This CDR3 contains 15 residues. V was shortened by 3 bases and J by 2 bases, with 14 bases between the two germline ends. CDR1 SGHKS and CDR2 YYEKEE come from the germline V gene (reference sequence). CDR3 DNA sequence: TGTGCCAGCAGCTCCTTAAGGGAGGGGAACTATGGCTACACCTTC. Its protein is CASSSLREGNYGYTF.

This clone appeared a single time. The junction does not match germline at one end; this may be a read error. The chain joins TRBV2 to TRBJ2-2; 7 nucleotides align to TRBD1. CDR1 is SNHLY, CDR2 FYNNEI, per germline. This CDR3 has 17 residues. This CDR3 reads CASSEDRVFQGTGELFF. DNA of the CDR3: TGTGCCAGCAGCGAAGACAGGGTTTTCCAGGGCACCGGGGAGCTGTTTTTT.

This rearrangement joins TRBV5-4 to TRBJ2-2, with D unclear. Germline CDR1 is SGHNT and CDR2 is YYREEE (reference sequence). V lost 7 bases to trimming and J lost 6 bases, with 13 bases between them. The CDR3 extends over 13 amino acids. Written as DNA, the CDR3 is TGTGCCAGCGGGGAAATAAAGGCCGGGGAGCTGTTTTTT. This codes for CASGEIKAGELFF.

The CDR3 nucleotides read TGTGCCAGCAGTGACCGTGGACCTGGGGGACACCCAATAGAGACCCAGTACTTC. Translated: CASSDRGPGGHPIETQYF. The V and J genes are TRBV25-1 and TRBJ2-5, with D possibly matching TRBD1 (6 bases). CDR1 MGHDK and CDR2 SYGVNS come from the germline V gene. CDR3 size: 18 residues. V shed 3 bases and J shed 4 bases, with 24 bases lying between them. Using reference TRBV25-1 and TRBJ2-5 for the parts outside the CDR3, the full variable domain is EADIYQTPRYLVIGTGKKITLECSQTMGHDKMYWYQQDPGMELHLIHYSYGVNSTEKGDLSSESTVSRIRTEHFPLTLESARPSHTSQYLCASSDRGPGGHPIETQYFGPGTRLLVL.

This chain connects TRBV7-2 to TRBJ2-5; D unresolved. Trimming removed 1 base from V and 7 bases from J, with 7 bases in between. Germline CDR1 SGHTA, CDR2 FQGNSA. The CDR3 covers 12 residues. The CDR3 DNA reads TGTGCCAGCAGCTTAGATTTGGCGACCCAGTACTTC. The encoded protein is CASSLDLATQYF.

The chain recombines TRBV19 with TRBJ1-2; D is undetermined. Between the trimmed V and J ends, which lost 2 bases and 2 bases, there was a span of 12 bases. Germline V gives CDR1 LNHDA, CDR2 SQIVND (reference sequence). The CDR3 totals 15 residues. This chain's CDR3 is CASSISSAANYGYTF. In DNA, the CDR3 is TGTGCCAGTAGTATAAGTAGCGCCGCGAACTATGGCTACACCTTC.

The chain joins TRBV19 to TRBJ2-2, with a possible D match to TRBD1 (6 bases). The CDR3 consists of 16 residues. Per the germline V gene, CDR1 is LNHDA and CDR2 is SQIVND (reference sequence). V was cut by 6 bases and J by 6 bases, with 20 bases left in between. The CDR3: CASRITQGKASGELFF. CDR3 bases: TGTGCCAGTAGAATAACGCAGGGGAAGGCATCCGGGGAGCTGTTTTTT.

This sequence joins TRBV10-3 and TRBJ1-2, with a possible D match to TRBD1 (6 bases). CDR3 length equals 12 residues. Between the trimmed V and J ends, which lost 6 bases and 3 bases, there was a span of 8 bases. From germline, CDR1 is ENHRY and CDR2 SYGVKD. CDR3 in amino acids: CAIRTGDYGYTF. DNA for the CDR3: TGTGCCATCAGGACAGGTGACTATGGCTACACCTTC.

The chain links TRBV10-1 to TRBJ1-1; D remains unclear. The V gene lost 5 bases and the J gene lost 3 bases, with 16 bases spanning the gap. This CDR3 has 15 amino acids. Germline V gene data show CDR1 as WNHNN and CDR2 as SYGVQD (reference sequence). DNA for the CDR3: TGCGCCAGCAGTAAAACGACTGGAATGTACACTGAAGCTTTCTTT. Translated: CASSKTTGMYTEAFF.

This clone was picked up one time. The V call is TRBV10-2, the J call TRBJ1-2, with TRBD1 as a possible D gene (5 bases). The V end was cut by 5 bases, the J end by 6 bases, with 13 bases between. Germline assignment: CDR1 WSHSY and CDR2 SAAADI. This CDR3 is 13 amino acids long. The CDR3 nucleotides are TGCGCCAGCAGTACAGCAGGGAGAAATGGCTACACCTTC. Protein sequence: CASSTAGRNGYTF.

The rearrangement links TRBV27 to TRBJ2-2; no clear D. The ends were cut back, 3 bases at V and 6 bases at J, with 8 bases in the middle. CDR3 length: 13 residues. CDR1 is MNHEY, CDR2 SMNVEV, per germline (reference sequence). DNA of the CDR3: TGTGCCAGCAGTTTGAACATAGCCGGGGAGCTGTTTTTT. Its protein product is CASSLNIAGELFF.

V gene TRBV7-3 combines with J gene TRBJ2-5, with 11 bases lining up with TRBD2. Germline CDR1 is SGHTA and CDR2 is FQGTGA. CDR3 length equals 16 residues. The ends lost 3 bases at V and 7 bases at J; junction bases unmatched: 10. CDR3 protein: CASSLRTSGHGGTQYF. CDR3 bases: TGTGCCAGCAGCTTGAGGACTAGCGGGCATGGCGGGACCCAGTACTTC. The variable domain in full, completed from reference TRBV7-3 and TRBJ2-5, reads GAGVSQTPSNKVTEKGKYVELRCDPISGHTALYWYRQSLGQGPEFLIYFQGTGAADDSGLPNDRFFAVRPEGSVSTLKIQRTERGDSAVYLCASSLRTSGHGGTQYFGPGTRLLVL.

V gene TRBV5-1 combines with J gene TRBJ2-5; 7 positions agree with TRBD2. There are 15 residues in the CDR3. Germline V gene sequence: CDR1 SGHRS, CDR2 YFSETQ. V shed 0 bases and J 1 base; nucleotides not matched to a gene: 3. CDR3 nucleotides: TGCGCCAGCAGCTTGGTGTCTAGCGGCCAAGAGACCCAGTACTTC. It encodes CASSLVSSGQETQYF.

The rearrangement uses TRBV7-9 and TRBJ2-3, with 8 bases aligning to TRBD2. The CDR3 is 14 residues long. Germline CDR1 and CDR2: SEHNR and FQNEAQ (reference sequence). The ends lost 5 bases at V and 13 bases at J; junction bases unmatched: 14. CDR3 sequence reads: CASSPSPGPGREYF. CDR3 sequence (DNA): TGTGCCAGCAGCCCATCCCCGGGCCCCGGGAGGGAGTATTTT.